This TCR beta chain was recovered during a study of T-cell reconstitution after alpha-beta-depleted transplantation in children. Preparation of the TCRbeta library used unique molecular identifiers. TCRdb itself ran the PCR reads through MiXCR, one entry per CDR3 protein. The data contain around 300,000 distinct CDR3 sequences, around 25% of them seen just once; the ten biggest clones take up about a tenth. Trimming removed 6 bases at V and 0 bases at J, with 14 bases between. The germline V gene encodes CDR1 MDHEN and CDR2 SYDVKM. The CDR3 length is 15 residues. General observations from the study: From surviving recipient T cells and thymic progenitors came the high day-60 TCRbeta diversity observed in some patients. By about two months after transplant, alpha-beta T cells reportedly arose from several hundred graft clones that had expanded. T-cell counts and diversity at one year post-transplant came mainly from newly produced T cells.

In the case of this clonotype: Its antigen is unidentified.

This TCR came from a male patient aged 10-17 years who had a stem cell transplant for acute lymphoblastic leukemia, so the T cells may come from the graft donor. The sample in question was PBMCs, mostly from graft donor cells, obtained 180 days after TCRalphabeta/CD19-depleted stem cell transplant. The genes are TRBV28 and TRBJ1-1; D may be TRBD1 (6 bases). CDR3 protein: CASRMTGFMNTEAFF. CDR3 coding DNA: TGTGCCAGCAGGATGACAGGTTTCATGAACACTGAAGCTTTCTTT.